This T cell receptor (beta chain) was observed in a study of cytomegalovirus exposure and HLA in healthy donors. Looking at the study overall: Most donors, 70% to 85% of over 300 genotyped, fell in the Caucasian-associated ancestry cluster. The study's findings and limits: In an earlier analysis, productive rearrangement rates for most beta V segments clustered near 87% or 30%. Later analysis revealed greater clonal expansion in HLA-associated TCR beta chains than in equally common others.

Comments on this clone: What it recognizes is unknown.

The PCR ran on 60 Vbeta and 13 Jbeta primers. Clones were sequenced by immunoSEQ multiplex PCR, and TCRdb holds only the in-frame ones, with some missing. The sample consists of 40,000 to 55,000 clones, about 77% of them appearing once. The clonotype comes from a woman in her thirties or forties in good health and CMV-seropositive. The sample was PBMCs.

The CDR3: CASRTGVGETQYF. In DNA form, the CDR3 reads TGCGCCAGCAGGACAGGGGTCGGAGAGACCCAGTACTTC. The V gene is TRBV10-1, the J gene TRBJ2-5, with TRBD1 matching 8 bases. CDR1 is WNHNN and CDR2 is SYGVQD in the germline V gene (reference sequence). Trimming took 6 bases from V and 4 from J; bases not matched to a gene: 4. This CDR3 region has 13 residues.